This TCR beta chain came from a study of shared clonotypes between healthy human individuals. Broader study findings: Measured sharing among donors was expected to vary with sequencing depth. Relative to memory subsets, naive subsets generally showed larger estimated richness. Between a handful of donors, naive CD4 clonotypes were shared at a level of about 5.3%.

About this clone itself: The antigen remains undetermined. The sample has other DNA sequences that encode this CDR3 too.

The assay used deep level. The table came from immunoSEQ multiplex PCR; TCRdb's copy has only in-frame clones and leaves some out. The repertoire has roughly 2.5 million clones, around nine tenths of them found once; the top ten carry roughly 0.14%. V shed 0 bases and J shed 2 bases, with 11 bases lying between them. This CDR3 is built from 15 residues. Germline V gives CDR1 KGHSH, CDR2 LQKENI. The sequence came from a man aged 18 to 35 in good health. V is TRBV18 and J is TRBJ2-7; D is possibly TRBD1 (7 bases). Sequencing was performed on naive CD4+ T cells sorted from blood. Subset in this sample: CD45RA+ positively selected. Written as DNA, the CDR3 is TGTGCCAGCTCACCACCGGGCAGGGGGGCCTACGAGCAGTACTTC. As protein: CASSPPGRGAYEQYF.